This T cell receptor (beta chain) originates from a study of blood T cell repertoires in COVID-19. Background on the study: The analysed material was cDNA or gDNA that came from T cells, B-cell-depleted T cells, or PBMCs.

Repertoires were generated with immunoSEQ multiplex PCR, while TCRdb's copy carries only in-frame clones and drops some. Among 250,000 or so clones listed, 87% were seen once. CDR1 and CDR2 from the germline V gene are LGHDT and YNNKEL (reference sequence). V lost 2 bases and J 0 bases, leaving 11 bases between the germline ends. The CDR3 runs to 17 residues. The rearrangement joins TRBV3-1 (or the pseudogene TRBV3-2) to TRBJ2-6; D gene unclear. Specimen: PBMCs or T cells enriched from blood (not recorded which). The TCR comes from a woman younger than 45 with acute COVID-19. This chain's CDR3 is CASSQLRRSSGANVLTF. DNA for the CDR3: TGTGCCAGCAGCCAACTCCGGCGGTCCTCTGGGGCCAACGTCCTGACTTTC.